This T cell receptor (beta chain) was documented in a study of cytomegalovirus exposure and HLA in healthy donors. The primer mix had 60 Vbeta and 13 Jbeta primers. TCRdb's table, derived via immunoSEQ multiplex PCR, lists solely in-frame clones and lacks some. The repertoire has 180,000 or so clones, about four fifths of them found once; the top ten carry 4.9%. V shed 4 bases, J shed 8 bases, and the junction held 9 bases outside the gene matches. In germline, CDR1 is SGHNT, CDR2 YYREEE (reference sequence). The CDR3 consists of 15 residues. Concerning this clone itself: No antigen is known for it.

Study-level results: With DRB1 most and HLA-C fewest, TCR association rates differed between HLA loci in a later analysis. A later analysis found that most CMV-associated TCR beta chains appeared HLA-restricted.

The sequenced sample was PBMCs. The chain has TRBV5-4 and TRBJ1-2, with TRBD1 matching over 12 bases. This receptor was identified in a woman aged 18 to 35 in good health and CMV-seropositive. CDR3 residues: CASSPPGQGARGYTF. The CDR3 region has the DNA TGTGCCAGCAGCCCTCCGGGACAGGGGGCTAGGGGCTACACCTTC.